Listed below are T cell receptor beta chains from one sample, sequenced in a study of Graves' ophthalmopathy and Graves' hyperthyroidism. TCRdb processed the multiplex PCR reads anew with MiXCR; each CDR3 protein has one entry. The sample carries about 590,000 distinct CDR3 sequences, about two fifths recorded once. The sequencing input was peripheral blood or thyroid tissue (not recorded which). These receptors were obtained from an adult man with Graves' hyperthyroidism. Both conserved end residues are part of each CDR3. D genes are given only for firm matches. The size of a clone is reported for some rows only, either as once, few or many, or as a class for expanded clones.

J	D	length	size	V	DNA	CDR3
TRBJ2-5	TRBD2	15	once	TRBV20-1	TGCAGTGCTACTGGGACTAGCGGGGATGGCGAGACCCAGTACTTC	CSATGTSGDGETQYF
TRBJ1-2	-	14	many	TRBV9	TGTGCCAGCAGCGCGGGGACACCCAACTATGGCTACACCTTC	CASSAGTPNYGYTF
TRBJ2-3	TRBD2	16	-	TRBV7-3	TGTGCCAGCAGCGGCACAGTAGCGGGGAGCACAGATACGCAGTATTTT	CASSGTVAGSTDTQYF
TRBJ2-7	-	15	many	TRBV7-9	TGTGCCAGCAGCTTGGACGGACTTTTCTCCTACGAGCAGTACTTC	CASSLDGLFSYEQYF
TRBJ2-5	-	12	-	TRBV29-1	TGCAGCGTTCTGCTAGTGGGGGAAGGCCAGTACTTC	CSVLLVGEGQYF
TRBJ1-3	-	15	-	TRBV2	TGTGCCAGCAGTGGACGAGGACAAAGTGGAAACACCATATATTTT	CASSGRGQSGNTIYF
TRBJ1-2	-	13	many	TRBV29-1	TGCAGCGTTGAAGGCTCGCATAACTATGGCTACACCTTC	CSVEGSHNYGYTF
TRBJ1-1	-	13	few	TRBV3-1	TGTGCCAGCAGCCAAGAGTGGACAGCTGAAGCTTTCTTT	CASSQEWTAEAFF
TRBJ1-1	-	15	many	TRBV7-2	TGTGCCAGCAGCTTACGACAGGCGGTTAACACTGAAGCTTTCTTT	CASSLRQAVNTEAFF
TRBJ1-2	TRBD1	14	many	TRBV15	TGTGCCACCAGCGTTGACAGGGTATCCTATGGCTACACCTTC	CATSVDRVSYGYTF
TRBJ1-2	-	15	few	TRBV2	TGTGCCAGCAGTGAAAGGTGGACGGGGAACTATGGCTACACCTTC	CASSERWTGNYGYTF
TRBJ2-2	-	9	once	TRBV7-9	-	CASRGSCFF
TRBJ1-2	-	15	many	TRBV7-9	TGTGCCAGCAGCTTAGTGGCAGGGCTCTCTGATGGCTACACCTTC	CASSLVAGLSDGYTF
TRBJ1-5	-	18	-	TRBV20-1	TGCAGTGCTAGCTGGTCGGGCAGGGGCCAGGTCGGCAATCAGCCCCAGCATTTT	CSASWSGRGQVGNQPQHF
TRBJ2-5	TRBD2	14	-	TRBV10-3	TGTGCCATCAGAGCTAGCGGGGGGGCCAATGAGCAGTACTTC	CAIRASGGANEQYF
TRBJ1-6	-	8	many	TRBV24-1	TGTGCCACCCCCAACCTCCACTTT	CATPNLHF
TRBJ1-2	TRBD1	15	many	TRBV5-1	TGCGCCAGCAGCTTGTCGGGACAGGTCCGGTATGGCTACACCTTC	CASSLSGQVRYGYTF
TRBJ2-5	TRBD1	13	many	TRBV6-5	TGTGCCAGCGGGCAGGGGGCTATCGAGACCCAGTACTTC	CASGQGAIETQYF
TRBJ1-2	-	15	-	TRBV19	TGTGCCAGTAGTAAACAGGGCATCGAGGGCTATGGCTACACCTTC	CASSKQGIEGYGYTF
TRBJ2-7	-	13	few	TRBV3-1	TGTGCCAGCAGCCAAGGGGCCTACTACGAGCAGTACTTC	CASSQGAYYEQYF
TRBJ1-4	-	15	many	TRBV25-1	TGTGCCAGCAGTGAGACTTACGCAACTAATGAAAAACTGTTTTTT	CASSETYATNEKLFF
TRBJ2-2	-	14	few	TRBV6-1	TGTGCCAGCAGTTACGCGGTGAACACCGGGGAGCTGTTTTTT	CASSYAVNTGELFF
TRBJ1-1	TRBD1	15	-	TRBV20-1	TGCAGTGCTAGTCAGACAGGGTTTGCGAACACTGAAGCTTTCTTT	CSASQTGFANTEAFF
TRBJ1-1	-	12	few	TRBV7-9	TGTGCCAGCATTGGCAGAGGCACTGAAGCTTTCTTT	CASIGRGTEAFF
TRBJ2-7	-	14	few	TRBV7-9	TGTGCCAGCAGCCTACCCGGACTGGTCTACGAGCAGTACTTC	CASSLPGLVYEQYF
TRBJ1-1	TRBD1	16	-	TRBV20-1	TGCAGTGCCATGGATCTCAGGGGGAAATCTTCGACTGAAGCTTTCTTT	CSAMDLRGKSSTEAFF
TRBJ1-1	TRBD1	15	many	TRBV10-3	TGTGCCATCAGTCCTACAGGGGCAGAGGGTACTGAAGCTTTCTTT	CAISPTGAEGTEAFF
TRBJ2-7	TRBD1	18	-	TRBV7-3	TGCGCCAGCAGCCCGAGCTTTATGGGACAGGGAGTGTCCTACGAGCAGTACTTC	CASSPSFMGQGVSYEQYF
TRBJ2-2	TRBD1	17	-	TRBV20-1	TGCAGTGCTAGAGATTCCGGGCAGGGGGCGGGCACCGGGGAGCTGTTTTTT	CSARDSGQGAGTGELFF
TRBJ1-4	TRBD1	15	once	TRBV19	TGTGCCAGTAGTATGACCGGGACAGGGACTGAAAAACTGTTTTTT	CASSMTGTGTEKLFF
TRBJ2-2	-	14	-	TRBV7-9	TGTGCCAGCAGCTCGGGATCTTACACCGGGGAGCTGTTTTTT	CASSSGSYTGELFF
TRBJ1-5	-	15	-	TRBV27	TGTGCCAGCAGCTGGGACGGGTTAAGCAATCAGCCCCAGCATTTT	CASSWDGLSNQPQHF
TRBJ2-2	-	14	few	TRBV12-3/TRBV12-4	TGTGCCAGCAGTTTCCCCAGGGGCACCGGGGAGCTGTTTTTT	CASSFPRGTGELFF
TRBJ2-5	-	15	many	TRBV24-1	TGTGCCACCAGTGATCCCGGAGGGACCGAAGAGACCCAGTACTTC	CATSDPGGTEETQYF
TRBJ1-6	-	15	few	TRBV30	TGTGCCTGGAGCCGGACGATTCCCCAGGGATCACCCCTCCACTTT	CAWSRTIPQGSPLHF
TRBJ1-2	-	10	many	TRBV29-1	TGCAGCGTTGATACGGGCGGCTACACCTTC	CSVDTGGYTF
TRBJ2-3	-	16	-	TRBV5-4	TGTGCCAGCAGCTTAGTTCCCGGCCCTAGCACAGATACGCAGTATTTT	CASSLVPGPSTDTQYF
TRBJ2-1	-	16	-	TRBV5-5	TGTGCCAGCGAGGGGGGACTCAGGATGTCCTACAATGAGCAGTTCTTC	CASEGGLRMSYNEQFF
TRBJ1-3	-	14	few	TRBV9	TGTGCCAGCAGCCAATCGGGAGGGGAAAACACCATATATTTT	CASSQSGGENTIYF
TRBJ2-3	-	15	-	TRBV24-1	TGTGCCACCAGTGATGCGGGGCGAAGCACAGATACGCAGTATTTT	CATSDAGRSTDTQYF
TRBJ1-2	-	15	many	TRBV6-5	TGTGCCAGCAGTCGTGGGGGTTCGGGACTAATGAGCTACACCTTC	CASSRGGSGLMSYTF